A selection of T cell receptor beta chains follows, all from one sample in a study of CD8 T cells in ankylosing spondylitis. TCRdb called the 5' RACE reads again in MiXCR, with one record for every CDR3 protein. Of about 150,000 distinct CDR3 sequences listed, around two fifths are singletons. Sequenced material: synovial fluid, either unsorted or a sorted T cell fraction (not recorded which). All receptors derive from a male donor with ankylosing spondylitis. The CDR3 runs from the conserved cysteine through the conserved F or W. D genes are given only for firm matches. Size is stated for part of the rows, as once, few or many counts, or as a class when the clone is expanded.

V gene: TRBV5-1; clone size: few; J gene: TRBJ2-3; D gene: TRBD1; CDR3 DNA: TGCGCCAGCAGGGGGACAGACACAGATACGCAGTATTTT; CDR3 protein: CASRGTDTDTQYF
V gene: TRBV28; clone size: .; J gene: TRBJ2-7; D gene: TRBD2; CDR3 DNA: TGTGCCAGCAGTATCCGGGACACCTCGGAGCGGGAGGGCGACGAGCAGTACTTC; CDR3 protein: CASSIRDTSEREGDEQYF
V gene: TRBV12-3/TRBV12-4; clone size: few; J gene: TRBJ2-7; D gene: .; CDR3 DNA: TGTGCCAGCAGTATGACAGGCTCCTACGAGCAGTACTTC; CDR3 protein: CASSMTGSYEQYF
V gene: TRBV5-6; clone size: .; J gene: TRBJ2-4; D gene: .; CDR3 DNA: TGTGCCAGCAGCTTGTTAGATGAACTAGCCAAAAACATTCAGTACTTC; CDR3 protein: CASSLLDELAKNIQYF
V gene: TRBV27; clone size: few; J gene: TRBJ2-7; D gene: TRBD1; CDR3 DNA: TGTGCCAGCAGTTCCAACCGGGACAGGAACTACGAGCAGTACTTC; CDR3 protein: CASSSNRDRNYEQYF
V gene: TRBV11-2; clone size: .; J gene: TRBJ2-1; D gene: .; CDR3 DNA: TGTGCCAGCAGCTTAGGCGGGGCAGGGTTATACAATGAGCAGTTCTTC; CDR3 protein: CASSLGGAGLYNEQFF
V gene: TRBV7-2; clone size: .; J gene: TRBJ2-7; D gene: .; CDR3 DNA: TGTGCCAGCAGCTTAATCTACGAGCAGTACTTC; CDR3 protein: CASSLIYEQYF
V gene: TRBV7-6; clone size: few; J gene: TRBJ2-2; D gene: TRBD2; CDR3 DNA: TGTGCCAGCAGCCCTAGGGCGGGGGACCGGAACACCGGGGAGCTGTTTTTT; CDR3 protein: CASSPRAGDRNTGELFF
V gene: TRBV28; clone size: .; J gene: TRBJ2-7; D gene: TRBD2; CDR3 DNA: TGTGCCAGCCGGACTAGCGGGATCGAGCAGTACTTC; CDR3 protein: CASRTSGIEQYF
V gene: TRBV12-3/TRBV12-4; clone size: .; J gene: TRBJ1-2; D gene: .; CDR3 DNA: TGTGCCAGCAGTTTAACACAGCTAGCTGGCTATGGCTACACCTTC; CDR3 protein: CASSLTQLAGYGYTF
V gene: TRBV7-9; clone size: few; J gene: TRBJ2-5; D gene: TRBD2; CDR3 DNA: TGTGCCAGCAGCAACCGACTAGCGGGAGCGAGGGAGACCCAGTACTTC; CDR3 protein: CASSNRLAGARETQYF
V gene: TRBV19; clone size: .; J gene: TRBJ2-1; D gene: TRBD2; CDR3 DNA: TGTGCCAGTAGTATCTTGGCTAGCGGGACTGGTGAGCAGTTCTTC; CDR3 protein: CASSILASGTGEQFF
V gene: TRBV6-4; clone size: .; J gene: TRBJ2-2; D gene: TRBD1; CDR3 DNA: TGTGCCAGCAGTGACCGGACAGGGTGGGAACCCGCGAACACCGGGGAGCTGTTTTTT; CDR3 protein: CASSDRTGWEPANTGELFF
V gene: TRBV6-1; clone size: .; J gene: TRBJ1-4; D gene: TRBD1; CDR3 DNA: TGTGCCAGCAACCACCGACACAGGGGGCTCAGGGGTGAAAAACTGTTTTTT; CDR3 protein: CASNHRHRGLRGEKLFF
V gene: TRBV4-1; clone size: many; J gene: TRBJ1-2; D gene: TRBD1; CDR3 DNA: TGCGCCAGCAGCCAAGCCAAAGGGGACAGCCTCTATGGCTACACCTTC; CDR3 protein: CASSQAKGDSLYGYTF
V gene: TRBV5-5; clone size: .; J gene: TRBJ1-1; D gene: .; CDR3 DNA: TGTGCCAGCGGTAAGGGGCCACTGCTGAACACTGAAGCTTTCTTT; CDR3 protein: CASGKGPLLNTEAFF